What follows describes a single T cell receptor (beta chain). These data are taken from a study of T cell changes during pregnancy in multiple sclerosis. The CDR3 loop spans 14 amino acids. V was trimmed by 1 base and J by 0 bases, leaving 7 bases between them. CDR1 is LGHNA, CDR2 YSLEER, per germline. This table comes from immunoSEQ multiplex PCR, and its TCRdb copy is limited to in-frame clones, with some not included. Of 80,000 to 100,000 clones in the sample, about nine tenths are singletons; the top ten hold just over 0.75%. Sequencing used peripheral blood, obtained in the second trimester of pregnancy. This rearrangement joins TRBV4-3 to TRBJ2-7; D gene uncertain. The TCR comes from a female donor in good health, enrolled as a control in a pregnancy study. The CDR3 sequence is CASSQGAFSYEQYF. CDR3 nucleotides: TGCGCCAGCAGCCAAGGGGCTTTCTCCTACGAGCAGTACTTC.